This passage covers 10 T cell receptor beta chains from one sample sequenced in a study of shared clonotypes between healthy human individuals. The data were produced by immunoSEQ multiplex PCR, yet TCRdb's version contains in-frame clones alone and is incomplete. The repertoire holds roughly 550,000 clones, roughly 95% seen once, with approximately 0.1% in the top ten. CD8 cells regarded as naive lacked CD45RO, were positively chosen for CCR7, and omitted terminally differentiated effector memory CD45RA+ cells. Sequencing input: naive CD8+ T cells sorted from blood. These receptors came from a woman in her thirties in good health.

The CDR3 protein is CASSLDQGGETQYF. The CDR3 nucleotides are TGTGCCAGCAGCTTAGATCAGGGCGGGGAGACCCAGTACTTC. This sequence joins TRBV7-9 and TRBJ2-5, with D possibly called TRBD1 or TRBD2 (5 bases each). Trimming took 1 base from V and 5 from J, leaving 11 bases between them. Germline V gene sequence: CDR1 SEHNR, CDR2 FQNEAQ (reference sequence). The CDR3 has 14 residues.

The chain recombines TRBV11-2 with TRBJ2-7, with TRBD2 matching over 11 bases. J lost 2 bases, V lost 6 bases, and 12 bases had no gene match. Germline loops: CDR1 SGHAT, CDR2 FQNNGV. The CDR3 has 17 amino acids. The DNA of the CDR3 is TGTGCCAGCAGAAAGTGGGGACTAGCGGACACAGCCTACGAGCAGTACTTC. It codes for CASRKWGLADTAYEQYF.

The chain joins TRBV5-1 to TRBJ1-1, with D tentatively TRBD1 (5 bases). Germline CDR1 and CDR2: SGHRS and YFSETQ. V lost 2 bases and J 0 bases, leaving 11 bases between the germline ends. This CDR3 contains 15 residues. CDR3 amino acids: CASSLTTVMNTEAFF. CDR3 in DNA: TGCGCCAGCAGCTTAACGACAGTTATGAACACTGAAGCTTTCTTT.

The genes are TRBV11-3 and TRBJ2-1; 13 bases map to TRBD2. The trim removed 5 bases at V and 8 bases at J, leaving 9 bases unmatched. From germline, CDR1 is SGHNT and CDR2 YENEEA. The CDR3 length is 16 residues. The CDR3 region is CASSERLAGGFDEQFF. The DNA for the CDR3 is TGTGCCAGCAGCGAGAGACTAGCGGGAGGTTTCGATGAGCAGTTCTTC.

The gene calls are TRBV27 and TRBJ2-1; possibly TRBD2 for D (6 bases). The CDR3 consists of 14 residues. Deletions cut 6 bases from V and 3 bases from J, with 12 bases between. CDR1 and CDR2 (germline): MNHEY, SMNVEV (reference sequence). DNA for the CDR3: TGTGCCAGCAGCCCGGGACTCCTCTACAATGAGCAGTTCTTC. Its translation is CASSPGLLYNEQFF.

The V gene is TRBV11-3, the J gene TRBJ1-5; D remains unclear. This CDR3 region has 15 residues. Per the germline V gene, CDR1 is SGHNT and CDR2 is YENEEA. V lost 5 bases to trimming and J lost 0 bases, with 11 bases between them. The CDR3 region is CASSPKCYSNQPQHF. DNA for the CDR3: TGTGCCAGCAGCCCAAAGTGTTATAGCAATCAGCCCCAGCATTTT.

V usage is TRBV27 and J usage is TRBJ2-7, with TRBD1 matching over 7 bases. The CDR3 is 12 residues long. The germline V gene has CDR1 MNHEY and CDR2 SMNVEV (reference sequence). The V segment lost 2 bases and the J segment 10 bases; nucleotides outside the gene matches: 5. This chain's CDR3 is CASSLRQGVQYF. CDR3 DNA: TGTGCCAGCAGTTTAAGACAGGGCGTTCAGTACTTC.

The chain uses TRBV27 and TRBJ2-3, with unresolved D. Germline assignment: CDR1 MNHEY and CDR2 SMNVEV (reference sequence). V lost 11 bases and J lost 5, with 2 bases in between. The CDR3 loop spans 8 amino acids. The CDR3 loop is CAVDTQYF. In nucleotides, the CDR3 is TGTGCCGTAGATACGCAGTATTTT.

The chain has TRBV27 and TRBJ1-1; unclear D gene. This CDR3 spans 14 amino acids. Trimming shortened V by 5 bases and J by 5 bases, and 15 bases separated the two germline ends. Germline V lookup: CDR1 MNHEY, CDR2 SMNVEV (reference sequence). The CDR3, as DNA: TGTGCCAGCAGTGCAAGACCCTGGCTTACTGAAGCTTTCTTT. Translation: CASSARPWLTEAFF.

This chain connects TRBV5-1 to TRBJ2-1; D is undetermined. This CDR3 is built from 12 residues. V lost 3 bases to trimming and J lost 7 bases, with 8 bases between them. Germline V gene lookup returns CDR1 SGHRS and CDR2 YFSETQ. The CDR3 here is CASSWPSNEQFF. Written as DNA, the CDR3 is TGCGCCAGCAGCTGGCCGAGTAATGAGCAGTTCTTC.